This T cell receptor (beta chain) was profiled in a study of T cell repertoires in cytomegalovirus infection (dated by TCRdb to between 2017 and 2020). Regarding the study in general: The HLA type of each donor mattered for the analysis, because public TCR beta signatures pointed to carriage of CMV infection along with the matching HLA type. General study outcomes and caveats: In both this cohort and an independent approximately 370-donor cohort, the cumulative frequency of public TCR beta family members distinguished carriers of CMV infection plus the relevant HLA type. The ex vivo response was dominated by HLA-C-restricted CMV-specific TCR beta clonotypes, which also provided the single most frequent clonotype in two of eight donors.

The instrument given in TCRdb is Illumina HiSeq 1500. In TCRdb, the public reads were trimmed at Q25 with fastp and aligned with MiXCR, with productive beta chains retained. Every distinct CDR3 protein forms one entry, paired with its most common genes and DNA. Across this sample there are under 250,000 distinct CDR3 sequences, with approximately 13% seen only once. Jointly, the top ten make up 1.5% to 2% of the sample. This clonotype was counted between two and nine times. The target of this receptor is not known. No base qualities exist here, and no much larger clone lies one base off it. Via the germline V gene, CDR1 is SGHRS and CDR2 YFSETQ. V drops 3 bases and J drops 0 bases, leaving 13 bases in between. Inclusive of the bounding cysteine and phenylalanine, the CDR3 is 15 residues long. Only CDR3 DNA remains: 45 bases, in frame from the first base.

The source of this sequence is a human donor in good health (CMV status not recorded). Some clones in this sample may be carry-over from other donors' samples. Material: PBMCs. In this chain, TRBV5-1 is recombined with TRBJ2-7; TRBD2 is a possible D gene, resting on 5 matching bases. Here the CDR3 is given as CASSSGSASSYEQYF. Here is the DNA: TGCGCCAGCAGCTCGGGATCTGCTAGCTCCTACGAGCAGTACTTC.